This TCR beta chain is from a study of blood T cell repertoires in COVID-19. Data came from immunoSEQ multiplex PCR; TCRdb stores just in-frame clones and leaves some out. This sample has about 400,000 clones; 89% occur once, and the top ten carry 1.2%. The junction had 6 bases not matched to a gene; V was cut back by 4 bases and J by 3 bases. Germline CDR1 reads SGHNT; CDR2 reads YYREEE (reference sequence). CDR3 length: 14 amino acids. This clonotype was obtained from a middle-aged man with acute or convalescent COVID-19. The sample taken for sequencing was peripheral blood. The rearrangement links TRBV5-4 to TRBJ2-7; TRBD2 agrees at 8 bases. CDR3 sequence (DNA): TGTGCCAGCAGCCCCCGGCGGGGGGACTACGAGCAGTACTTC. Translating it yields CASSPRRGDYEQYF. Complete variable domain (other parts from reference TRBV5-4 and TRBJ2-7): ETGVTQSPTHLIKTRGQQVTLRCSSQSGHNTVSWYQQALGQGPQFIFQYYREEENGRGNFPPRFSGLQFPNYSSELNVNALELDDSALYLCASSPRRGDYEQYFGPGTRLTVT.